These 28 T cell receptor beta chains share one sample of origin, sequenced in a study of control samples from healthy donors and cancer patients. Sequencing was performed with immunoSEQ multiplex PCR; in TCRdb, only in-frame clones are kept and a portion is missing. The data show 90,000 to 110,000 clones, approximately 90% seen once. Sequenced: blood. These TCRs come from a woman aged 45-65 years in good health.

The chain uses TRBV4-2 and TRBJ1-1, with D maybe TRBD1 (6 bases). Germline loops: CDR1 LGHNA, CDR2 YNFKEQ. The CDR3 covers 15 residues. Trimming removed 3 bases from V and 4 bases from J, with 15 bases in between. CDR3 protein: CASSQGTGLSTEAFF. In DNA form, the CDR3 reads TGTGCCAGCAGCCAGGGCACAGGGTTGAGCACTGAAGCTTTCTTT.

The chain employs TRBV7-2 and TRBJ2-3; TRBD2 aligns across 12 bases. Germline loops: CDR1 SGHTA, CDR2 FQGNSA. This CDR3 contains 15 residues. Unmatched junction bases numbered 5, after V lost 5 bases and J lost 5 bases. CDR3 nucleotide sequence: TGTGCCAGCAGCCAGGGACTAGCGGGTGTAGATACGCAGTATTTT. It is translated as CASSQGLAGVDTQYF.

A few counts support this clone. The V gene is TRBV19, the J gene TRBJ1-5; perhaps TRBD1 as D (6 bases). Trimming took off 5 bases at V and 5 bases at J, with 10 bases between the two ends. Per germline, CDR1 LNHDA and CDR2 SQIVND (reference sequence). CDR3 length: 13 residues. The CDR3, as DNA: TGTGCCAGTAGTGGGAGGGGGGATCAGCCCCAGCATTTT. Translation gives CASSGRGDQPQHF.

The J gene is TRBJ2-2, the V gene TRBV7-3; maybe TRBD2 (5 bases). V was trimmed by 2 bases and J by 4 bases, leaving 23 bases between them. In germline, CDR1 is SGHTA, CDR2 FQGTGA. The CDR3 spans 19 residues. In DNA, the CDR3 is TGTGCCAGCAGCTTATTCCCCGGAGCGGCAGGTTCGGGCACCGGGGAGCTGTTTTTT. This translates into CASSLFPGAAGSGTGELFF.

This chain connects TRBV3-1 (or the pseudogene TRBV3-2) to TRBJ2-1; perhaps TRBD2 as D (7 bases). CDR1 and CDR2 (germline): LGHDT, YNNKEL (reference sequence). V was cut by 0 bases and J by 4 bases, with 19 bases left in between. CDR3 length: 18 residues. For the CDR3, the DNA is TGTGCCAGCAGCCAAGAAGGGGGGGCCCATCGATTTTACAATGAGCAGTTCTTC. Its protein product is CASSQEGGAHRFYNEQFF.

DNA of the CDR3: TGTGCCAGTAGTTTGACGGACTACAATGAGCAGTTCTTC. Residues: CASSLTDYNEQFF. The gene calls are TRBV19 and TRBJ2-1; no firm D call. The CDR3 loop spans 13 amino acids. The germline V gene has CDR1 LNHDA and CDR2 SQIVND (reference sequence). V lost 5 bases, J lost 3 bases, and 8 bases lay in between.

The CDR3 reads CASSRIWDRGDNEQFF. In DNA form, the CDR3 reads TGTGCCAGTAGTCGGATTTGGGACAGGGGGGACAATGAGCAGTTCTTC. This rearrangement joins TRBV19 to TRBJ2-1, with 11 bases lining up with TRBD1. Germline V gene sequence: CDR1 LNHDA, CDR2 SQIVND (reference sequence). The CDR3 sequence is 16 residues long. J was trimmed by 5 bases and V by 5 bases; bases with no gene match: 8.

This rearrangement joins TRBV7-2 to TRBJ2-1; D remains ambiguous. This CDR3 has 13 residues. Trimming cost V 2 bases and J 8 bases, with 10 bases left between them. Germline CDR1 reads SGHTA; CDR2 reads FQGNSA. Here the CDR3 DNA reads TGTGCCAGCAGCTTATCTAAGGGTGATGAGCAGTTCTTC. Translating it yields CASSLSKGDEQFF.

The chain links TRBV6-2 or TRBV6-3 to TRBJ2-1; D gene unclear. Germline-derived CDR1 and CDR2 are MNHEY and SVGEGT. With 0 bases removed from V and 6 bases from J, the gap between germline ends came to 9 bases. The CDR3 is 14 residues long. The CDR3 DNA reads TGTGCCAGCAGTTACTCGAGCAGGACCAATGAGCAGTTCTTC. Translation gives CASSYSSRTNEQFF.

The genes are TRBV14 and TRBJ1-2, with D unresolved. V lost 1 base and J lost 3, with 9 bases in between. This CDR3 is 14 amino acids long. CDR1 is SGHDN, CDR2 FVKESK, per germline. The CDR3 DNA is TGTGCCAGCAGCCAAGCGAATTATGACTATGGCTACACCTTC. Its protein is CASSQANYDYGYTF.

V is TRBV29-1 and J is TRBJ1-1, with 7 bases fitting TRBD1. Germline-derived CDR1 and CDR2 are SQVTM and ANQGSEA. Trimming cost V 6 bases and J 7 bases; bases outside gene matches: 11. This CDR3 has 13 residues. CDR3 amino acids: CSVDGGRQGEAFF. The CDR3 bases are TGCAGCGTCGACGGCGGGAGACAGGGTGAAGCTTTCTTT.

The V gene is TRBV7-3, the J gene TRBJ2-4; D is possibly TRBD1 or TRBD2 (5 bases each). There are 15 residues in the CDR3. Germline CDR1 SGHTA, CDR2 FQGTGA. Trimming removed 2 bases from V and 0 bases from J, with 8 bases in between. The CDR3 region is CASSLGGRAKNIQYF. The DNA of the CDR3 is TGTGCCAGCAGCTTAGGGGGTCGAGCCAAAAACATTCAGTACTTC. Together with reference TRBV7-3 and TRBJ2-4, the CDR3 gives the full variable domain: GAGVSQTPSNKVTEKGKYVELRCDPISGHTALYWYRQSLGQGPEFLIYFQGTGAADDSGLPNDRFFAVRPEGSVSTLKIQRTERGDSAVYLCASSLGGRAKNIQYFGAGTRLSVL.

The chain recombines TRBV5-1 with TRBJ1-4, with D possibly TRBD1 on 5 matching bases. Germline V CDR1 and CDR2: SGHRS, YFSETQ. This CDR3 is built from 17 residues. The V gene lost 0 bases and the J gene lost 6 bases, with 18 bases spanning the gap. The CDR3 loop reads CASSLGQGRAQDEKLFF. The CDR3 region has the DNA TGCGCCAGCAGCTTGGGGCAGGGCCGGGCGCAGGATGAAAAACTGTTTTTT.

This chain joins TRBV4-2 and TRBJ2-7; D unresolved. V lost 1 base, J lost 2 bases, and 9 bases lay in between. CDR1 and CDR2 from the germline V gene are LGHNA and YNFKEQ. The CDR3 extends over 14 amino acids. The CDR3 spells CASSQAEWTYEQYF. CDR3 DNA sequence: TGTGCCAGCAGCCAAGCGGAGTGGACCTACGAGCAGTACTTC.

This clone was seen a few times. The V gene is TRBV4-3, the J gene TRBJ1-6; 9 bases are shared with TRBD1. Germline trimming cut 3 bases from V and 7 bases from J; bases unmatched to any gene: 7. Germline CDR1 and CDR2: LGHNA and YSLEER. The CDR3 runs 16 residues. This chain's CDR3 is CASSHSPGQGNSPLHF. The CDR3 coding sequence is TGCGCCAGCAGCCACAGCCCGGGACAGGGAAATTCACCCCTCCACTTT.

This rearrangement joins TRBV11-2 to TRBJ1-6; D is undetermined. CDR1 SGHAT and CDR2 FQNNGV come from the germline V gene. Trimming removed 1 base at V and 9 bases at J, with 10 bases between. The CDR3 is made up of 14 amino acids. The CDR3 region has the DNA TGTGCCAGCAGCTTAGCCCAGGATCGTTCACCCCTCCACTTT. Its protein product is CASSLAQDRSPLHF. The full variable domain, in which reference TRBV11-2 and TRBJ1-6 provide the parts outside the CDR3, is EAGVAQSPRYKIIEKRQSVAFWCNPISGHATLYWYQQILGQGPKLLIQFQNNGVVDDSQLPKDRFSAERLKGVDSTLKIQPAKLEDSAVYLCASSLAQDRSPLHFGNGTRLTVT.

This clone was seen only once. The chain is built from TRBV3-1 (or the pseudogene TRBV3-2) and TRBJ2-1, with 14 bases that match TRBD2. The CDR3 has 16 amino acids. V gave up 4 bases and J gave up 6 bases; unmatched junction bases: 5. Germline CDR1 is LGHDT and CDR2 is YNNKEL (reference sequence). The CDR3 DNA reads as TGTGCCAGCAGCCGCTCCGGGACTAGCGGGGGCAATGAGCAGTTCTTC. This gives the protein CASSRSGTSGGNEQFF.

The chain carries TRBV10-3 and TRBJ2-1, with D perhaps TRBD1 or TRBD2 (5 bases each). Trimming pared 3 bases from V and 5 bases from J, leaving 20 bases between. This CDR3 is built from 17 residues. The germline CDR1 and CDR2 sequences are ENHRY and SYGVKD. The CDR3 sequence: CAISDPPGRGLHNEQFF. The CDR3 DNA follows: TGTGCCATCAGTGATCCGCCGGGACGAGGCCTTCACAATGAGCAGTTCTTC.

V usage is TRBV15 and J usage is TRBJ2-7, with TRBD2 as a possible D gene (6 bases). This CDR3 spans 14 amino acids. V was cut by 5 bases and J by 7 bases, with 18 bases left in between. Germline values: CDR1 LNHNV, CDR2 YYDKDF (reference sequence). The CDR3 is CATSPTWGVGEQYV. DNA of the CDR3: TGTGCCACCAGCCCGACATGGGGGGTTGGAGAGCAGTACGTC.

V and J are TRBV13 and TRBJ2-7; D gene ambiguous. V was trimmed by 2 bases and J by 7 bases, leaving 9 bases between them. CDR1 is PRHDT, CDR2 FYEKMQ, per germline (reference sequence). This CDR3 is 12 amino acids long. CDR3 in amino acids: CASSLTPREQYF. In DNA, the CDR3 is TGTGCCAGCAGCTTAACCCCGAGGGAGCAGTACTTC. The whole variable domain, remainder taken from reference TRBV13 and TRBJ2-7, is AAGVIQSPRHLIKEKRETATLKCYPIPRHDTVYWYQQGPGQDPQFLISFYEKMQSDKGSIPDRFSAQQFSDYHSELNMSSLELGDSALYFCASSLTPREQYFGPGTRLTVT.

The chain has TRBV4-1 and TRBJ1-4; 8 nucleotides match TRBD1. V lost 3 bases to trimming and J lost 5 bases; unmatched junction nucleotides: 5. The germline gives CDR1 MGHRA, CDR2 YSYEKL. The CDR3 runs 15 residues. The CDR3 loop is CASSQEDRANEKLFF. In nucleotides, the CDR3 is TGCGCCAGCAGCCAGGAGGACAGGGCGAATGAAAAACTGTTTTTT.

V is TRBV6-5 and J is TRBJ2-7; TRBD1 matches at 10 bases. This CDR3 has 15 residues. CDR1 and CDR2 from the germline V gene are MNHEY and SVGAGI. V trimming: 5 bases; J trimming: 0 bases; junction bases outside the gene matches: 4. In DNA, the CDR3 is TGTGCCAGCAGTCCCCGGACAGGGGGCTCCTACGAGCAGTACTTC. It specifies CASSPRTGGSYEQYF.

This chain connects TRBV18 to TRBJ1-1; a possible D gene is TRBD1 (5 bases). The germline V and J ends were trimmed by 5 bases and 0 bases, with 13 bases remaining between them. This CDR3 is built from 15 residues. Germline CDR1 reads KGHSH; CDR2 reads LQKENI. The CDR3 region has the DNA TGTGCCAGCTCAGCCCTCGGGGCGTTGAACACTGAAGCTTTCTTT. Encoded protein: CASSALGALNTEAFF.

This clone was found once. CDR3 residues: CASRELGTDTQYF. In nucleotides, the CDR3 is TGCGCCAGCCGGGAGTTGGGTACAGATACGCAGTATTTT. The gene calls are TRBV4-3 and TRBJ2-3; D may be TRBD2 (6 bases). V lost 8 bases to trimming and J lost 3 bases, with 12 bases between them. The length of the CDR3 is 13 residues. Germline V gives CDR1 LGHNA, CDR2 YSLEER.

The chain is built from TRBV11-3 and TRBJ2-5, with a tentative D call TRBD2 (6 bases). Germline CDR1 SGHNT, CDR2 YENEEA. This CDR3 has 15 amino acids. The V gene lost 1 base and the J gene lost 2 bases, with 11 bases spanning the gap. The CDR3 sequence: CASSLGLARQETQYF. The CDR3 DNA follows: TGTGCCAGCAGCTTAGGGCTAGCGCGTCAAGAGACCCAGTACTTC.

V is TRBV7-9 and J is TRBJ2-1, with 9 bases identical to TRBD1. The CDR3 runs to 16 residues. CDR1 SEHNR and CDR2 FQNEAQ come from the germline V gene (reference sequence). V shed 4 bases, J shed 4 bases, and the junction held 8 bases outside the gene matches. The CDR3 loop is CASSYSNRGRYNEQFF. The CDR3 DNA reads TGTGCCAGCAGCTATAGTAACAGGGGGCGATACAATGAGCAGTTCTTC.

This sequence joins TRBV27 and TRBJ2-7; 9 bases fit TRBD1. This CDR3 contains 11 residues. The trim removed 11 bases at V and 6 bases at J, leaving 5 bases unmatched. Looked up from germline, CDR1 is MNHEY and CDR2 is SMNVEV (reference sequence). The CDR3 loop reads CAEGQGTEQYV. For the CDR3, the DNA is TGTGCCGAGGGACAGGGAACCGAGCAGTACGTC.

The V call is TRBV30, the J call TRBJ1-5, with a weak D call TRBD1 (5 bases). This CDR3 comprises 18 residues. V lost 0 bases and J lost 5, with 23 bases in between. CDR1 is GTSNPN, CDR2 SVGIG, per germline (reference sequence). In DNA, the CDR3 is TGTGCCTGGAGTGTACCGGTTAATCAGCAAGGGGCGGATCAGCCCCAGCATTTT. Translation gives CAWSVPVNQQGADQPQHF.